This record covers a single T cell receptor beta chain. Sequencing was performed with immunoSEQ multiplex PCR; in TCRdb, only in-frame clones are kept and a portion is missing. The data contain around 290,000 clones, 70% to 90% of them singletons. This specimen belongs to a study of blood T cell repertoires in COVID-19. The length of the CDR3 is 13 residues. V was cut by 2 bases and J by 6 bases, with 10 bases left in between. The germline CDR1 and CDR2 sequences are MNHNY and SVGAGI (reference sequence). The chain uses TRBV6-6 and TRBJ1-2; tentatively, D is TRBD1 (5 bases). Sequencing used peripheral blood. This receptor was obtained from a woman between 70 and 85 years old with COVID-19, enrolled during active disease. Written as DNA, the CDR3 is TGTGCCAGCAGTTACGTGGGGCGCGATGGCTACACCTTC. Translated, it gives CASSYVGRDGYTF.